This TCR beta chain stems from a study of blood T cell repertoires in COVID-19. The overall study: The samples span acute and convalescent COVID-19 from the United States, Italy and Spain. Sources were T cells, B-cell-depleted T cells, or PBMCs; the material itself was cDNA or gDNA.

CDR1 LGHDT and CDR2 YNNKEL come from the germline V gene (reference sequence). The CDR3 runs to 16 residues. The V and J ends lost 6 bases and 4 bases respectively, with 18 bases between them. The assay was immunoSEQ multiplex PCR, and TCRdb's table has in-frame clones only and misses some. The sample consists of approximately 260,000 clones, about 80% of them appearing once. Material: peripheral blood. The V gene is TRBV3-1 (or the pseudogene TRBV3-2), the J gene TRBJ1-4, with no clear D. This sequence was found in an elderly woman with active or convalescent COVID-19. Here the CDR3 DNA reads TGTGCCAGCAGTCAGGCCGGGGTCCACGGTAATGAAAAACTGTTTTTT. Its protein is CASSQAGVHGNEKLFF.